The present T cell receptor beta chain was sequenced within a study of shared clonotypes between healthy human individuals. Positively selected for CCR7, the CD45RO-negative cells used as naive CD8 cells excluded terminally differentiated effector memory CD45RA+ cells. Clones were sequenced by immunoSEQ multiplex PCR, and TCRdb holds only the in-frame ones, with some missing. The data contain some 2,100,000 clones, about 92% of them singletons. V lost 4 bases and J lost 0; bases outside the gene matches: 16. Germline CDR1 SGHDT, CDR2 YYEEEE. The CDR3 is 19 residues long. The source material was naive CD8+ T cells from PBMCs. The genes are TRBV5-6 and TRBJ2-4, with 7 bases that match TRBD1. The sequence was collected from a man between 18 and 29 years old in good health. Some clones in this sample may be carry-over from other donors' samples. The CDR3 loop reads CASSGTGTENEVAKNIQYF. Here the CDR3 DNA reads TGTGCCAGCAGCGGGACCGGGACAGAAAATGAGGTAGCCAAAAACATTCAGTACTTC.